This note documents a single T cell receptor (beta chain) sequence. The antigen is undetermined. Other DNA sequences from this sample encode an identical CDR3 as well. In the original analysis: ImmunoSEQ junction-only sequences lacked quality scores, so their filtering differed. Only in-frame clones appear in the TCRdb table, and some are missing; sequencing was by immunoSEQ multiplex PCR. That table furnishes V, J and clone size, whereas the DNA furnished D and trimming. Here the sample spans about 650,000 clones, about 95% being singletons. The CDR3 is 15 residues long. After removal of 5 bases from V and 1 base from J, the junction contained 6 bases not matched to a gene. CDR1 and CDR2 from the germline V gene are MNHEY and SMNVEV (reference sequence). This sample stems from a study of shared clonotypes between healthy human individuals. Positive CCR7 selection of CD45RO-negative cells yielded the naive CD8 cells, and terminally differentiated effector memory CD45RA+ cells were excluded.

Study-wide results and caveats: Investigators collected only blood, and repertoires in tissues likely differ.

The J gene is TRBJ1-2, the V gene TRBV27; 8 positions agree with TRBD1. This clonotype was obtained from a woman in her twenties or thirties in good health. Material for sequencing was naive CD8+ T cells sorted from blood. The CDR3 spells CASSPGTGGNYGYTF. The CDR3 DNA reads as TGTGCCAGCAGTCCCGGGACAGGAGGTAACTATGGCTACACCTTC.